The 2 T cell receptor beta chains given below trace back to one sample, sequenced in a study of CD8 T cells in ankylosing spondylitis (dated by TCRdb to the late 2010s). Receptor libraries were prepared by 5' RACE. Reads for this sample came from an Illumina HiSeq 2500. TCRdb cleaned the public reads at Q25 with fastp, built clones with MiXCR and kept in-frame beta chains. All rows with the same CDR3 protein become a single entry with the most common DNA and genes. Present in this sample are 150,000 to 200,000 distinct CDR3 sequences, 25% to 35% of which were seen just once. The top ten clonotypes cover around 6.2% of the sample. The material sequenced was synovial fluid, either unsorted or a sorted T cell fraction (not recorded which). These receptor sequences come from a male donor with ankylosing spondylitis.

The chain couples TRBV7-3 to TRBJ2-1, with TRBD2 matching over 12 bases. After removal of 5 bases from V and 7 bases from J, the junction contained 6 bases not matched to a gene. Germline CDR1 SGHTA, CDR2 FQGTGA. The CDR3 consists of 15 residues. The CDR3 sequence is CASSQRGLAGNEQFF. CDR3 DNA: TGTGCCAGCAGCCAACGAGGACTAGCGGGGAATGAGCAGTTCTTC.

This clonotype has just a few counts. V is TRBV6-5 and J is TRBJ2-7, with TRBD1 identical over 7 bases. The V and J ends lost 4 bases and 5 bases, in that order; junction bases with no gene match: 5. Germline V gene data show CDR1 as MNHEY and CDR2 as SVGAGI. The CDR3 loop spans 13 amino acids. Here the CDR3 reads CASSLNRGHEQYF. Written as DNA, the CDR3 is TGTGCCAGCAGTTTAAACAGGGGCCACGAGCAGTACTTC.